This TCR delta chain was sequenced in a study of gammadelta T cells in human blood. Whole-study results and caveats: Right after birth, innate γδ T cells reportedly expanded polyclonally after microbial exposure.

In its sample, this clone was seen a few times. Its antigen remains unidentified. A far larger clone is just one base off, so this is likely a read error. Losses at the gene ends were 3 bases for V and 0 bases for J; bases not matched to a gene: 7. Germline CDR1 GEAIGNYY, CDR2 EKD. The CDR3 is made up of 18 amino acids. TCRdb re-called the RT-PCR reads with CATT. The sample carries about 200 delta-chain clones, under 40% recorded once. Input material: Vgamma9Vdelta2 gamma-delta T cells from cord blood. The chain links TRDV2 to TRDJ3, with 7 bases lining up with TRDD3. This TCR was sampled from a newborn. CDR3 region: CACDPLGLVSWDTRQMFF. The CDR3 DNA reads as TGTGCCTGTGACCCACTGGGGCTCGTCTCCTGGGACACCCGACAGATGTTTTTC.